The 25 T cell receptor beta chains listed next were all sequenced from one sample in a study of cytomegalovirus exposure and HLA in healthy donors. Assay: immunoSEQ multiplex PCR; the TCRdb copy retains only in-frame clones and omits some. The sample consists of fewer than 250,000 clones, roughly 87% of them appearing once. The sample taken for sequencing was PBMCs. The receptors derive from a woman between 18 and 29 years old in good health and CMV-seropositive.

The chain recombines TRBV28 with TRBJ1-2; D may be TRBD1 (5 bases). The CDR3 totals 17 residues. CDR1 and CDR2 from the germline V gene are MDHEN and SYDVKM. Trimming shortened V by 0 bases and J by 8 bases, and 22 bases separated the two germline ends. CDR3: CASSLWSAGVGGLGYTF. CDR3 bases: TGTGCCAGCAGTTTATGGTCCGCGGGGGTCGGGGGTCTGGGCTACACCTTC.

The chain links TRBV18 to TRBJ2-7; perhaps TRBD2 as D (5 bases). V was pared by 4 bases and J by 5 bases, with 15 bases between. The germline CDR1 and CDR2 sequences are KGHSH and LQKENI. The length of the CDR3 is 14 residues. CDR3 protein: CASSRNGIVNEQYF. The CDR3 nucleotides are TGTGCCAGCTCACGAAACGGGATAGTAAACGAGCAGTACTTC.

The J gene is TRBJ1-5, the V gene TRBV4-1; tentatively, D is TRBD1 (5 bases). V was cut by 1 base and J by 8 bases, with 6 bases left in between. Germline lookup yields CDR1 MGHRA and CDR2 YSYEKL. The CDR3 is made up of 12 amino acids. The CDR3 coding sequence is TGCGCCAGCAGCCAAGCAGGGAAGCCCCAGCATTTT. Translated: CASSQAGKPQHF.

The V call is TRBV12-5, the J call TRBJ2-3; a weak D match, TRBD1 (5 bases). V gave up 3 bases and J gave up 3 bases, with 7 bases separating them. The germline V gene has CDR1 LGHNT and CDR2 FRNRAP. This CDR3 has 13 amino acids. Written as DNA, the CDR3 is TGTGCTAGTGGTTTAGGGGTTACAGATACGCAGTATTTT. It specifies CASGLGVTDTQYF.

The V and J genes are TRBV7-3 and TRBJ2-7; 7 bases are shared with TRBD1. Trimming removed 4 bases from V and 2 bases from J; junction bases left unmatched: 8. From germline, CDR1 is SGHTA and CDR2 FQGTGA. This CDR3 has 15 amino acids. This CDR3 is CASSSSRDSPYEQYF. CDR3 sequence (DNA): TGTGCCAGCAGCTCGTCCCGGGACAGCCCCTACGAGCAGTACTTC.

The gene calls are TRBV2 and TRBJ1-1; 8 nucleotides match TRBD1. The CDR3 runs to 13 residues. V shed 11 bases and J 4 bases; nucleotides not matched to a gene: 9. The germline V gene encodes CDR1 SNHLY and CDR2 FYNNEI. CDR3 DNA sequence: TGTGCCGGAGACAGGGGCGGCGGCACTGAAGCTTTCTTT. Translated, it gives CAGDRGGGTEAFF.

This clone was seen just once. This chain connects TRBV5-5 to TRBJ2-3; 8 positions match TRBD1. V lost 3 bases to trimming and J lost 3 bases; unmatched junction nucleotides: 12. The V gene's germline CDR1 is SGHKS and CDR2 YYEKEE (reference sequence). This CDR3 spans 17 amino acids. CDR3 residues: CASSSGQGAWVTDTQYF. For the CDR3, the DNA is TGTGCCAGCAGCTCTGGGCAGGGGGCATGGGTAACAGATACGCAGTATTTT.

This clone was detected once. This chain uses TRBV5-4 with TRBJ1-2; 9 positions match TRBD1. CDR3 size: 15 residues. Looked up from germline, CDR1 is SGHNT and CDR2 is YYREEE (reference sequence). V was pared by 4 bases and J by 0 bases, with 4 bases of the junction left unmatched. This chain's CDR3 is CASSITGGSNYGYTF. The DNA of the CDR3 is TGTGCCAGCAGCATTACAGGGGGCTCTAACTATGGCTACACCTTC.

The chain employs TRBV13 and TRBJ2-7; D perhaps matches TRBD1 (5 bases). Germline CDR1 reads PRHDT; CDR2 reads FYEKMQ (reference sequence). This CDR3 is built from 14 residues. V lost 5 bases and J 5 bases, leaving 16 bases between the germline ends. This chain's CDR3 is CASSTKTGVDEQYF. The CDR3 bases are TGTGCCAGCAGCACCAAAACAGGAGTTGACGAGCAGTACTTC.

This chain links TRBV5-1 with TRBJ1-2; 7 bases fit TRBD1. V shed 5 bases, J shed 0 bases, and the junction held 7 bases outside the gene matches. The CDR3 spans 15 residues. Per germline, CDR1 SGHRS and CDR2 YFSETQ. The CDR3: CASSLDGTANYGYTF. CDR3 DNA: TGCGCCAGCAGTTTAGACGGGACAGCTAACTATGGCTACACCTTC.

The V and J genes are TRBV6-6 and TRBJ2-5, with 7 positions matching TRBD2. Germline-derived CDR1 and CDR2 are MNHNY and SVGAGI (reference sequence). This CDR3 has 13 residues. V shed 6 bases, J shed 5 bases, and the junction held 6 bases outside the gene matches. CDR3 DNA sequence: TGTGCCAGCAGCCCCCTGGGAGGGGAGACCCAGTACTTC. Amino acid sequence: CASSPLGGETQYF.

The chain links TRBV5-1 to TRBJ2-2, with D tentatively TRBD1 (5 bases). The V and J ends lost 4 bases and 3 bases respectively, with 22 bases between them. The CDR3 sequence is 18 residues long. Germline loops: CDR1 SGHRS, CDR2 YFSETQ. CDR3 loop: CASSLRRGAPADTGELFF. As DNA, the CDR3 is TGCGCCAGCAGCCTGAGAAGGGGTGCCCCCGCTGACACCGGGGAGCTGTTTTTT.

V is TRBV9 and J is TRBJ2-2, with a tentative D call TRBD1 (6 bases). Trimming stripped 1 base from V and 3 bases from J, with 13 bases between. Germline assignment: CDR1 SGDLS and CDR2 YYNGEE. The CDR3 is 16 amino acids. The chain's CDR3 is CASSVTHTGYTGELFF. The DNA for the CDR3 is TGTGCCAGCAGCGTAACCCATACAGGGTACACCGGGGAGCTGTTTTTT.

The rearrangement uses TRBV2 and TRBJ2-1; 12 bases map to TRBD2. Looked up from germline, CDR1 is SNHLY and CDR2 is FYNNEI. The CDR3 length is 13 residues. The J segment lost 8 bases and the V segment lost 8 bases, leaving 4 bases of the junction unmatched. CDR3 residues: CASPTSGSDEQFF. The CDR3 DNA reads TGTGCCAGCCCGACTAGCGGGAGTGATGAGCAGTTCTTC.

J is TRBJ2-7 and V is TRBV28; a possible D gene is TRBD2 (6 bases). The V gene lost 5 bases and the J gene lost 0 bases, with 17 bases spanning the gap. The CDR3 extends over 16 amino acids. Germline-derived CDR1 and CDR2 are MDHEN and SYDVKM. The CDR3 DNA is TGTGCCAGCAGTGTTACCGGGACCGGGAGCTCCTACGAGCAGTACTTC. This translates into CASSVTGTGSSYEQYF.

The J gene is TRBJ1-2, the V gene TRBV6-5; 8 bases line up with TRBD1. CDR1 and CDR2 (germline): MNHEY, SVGAGI. J gave up 1 base and V 5 bases, and 3 bases lay outside the gene matches. The CDR3 totals 14 residues. As DNA, the CDR3 is TGTGCCAGCAGTCGGACAGGGATTAACTATGGCTACACCTTC. Its translation is CASSRTGINYGYTF.

This clone was recorded once. This rearrangement joins TRBV5-6 to TRBJ2-2; D is uncertain. Germline lookup yields CDR1 SGHDT and CDR2 YYEEEE. CDR3 length: 12 residues. V lost 3 bases to trimming and J lost 5 bases, with 5 bases between them. The CDR3 here is CASSWATGELFF. CDR3 bases: TGTGCCAGCAGCTGGGCGACCGGGGAGCTGTTTTTT.

This rearrangement joins TRBV28 to TRBJ2-5; D unresolved. This CDR3 is built from 17 residues. Between the trimmed V and J ends, which lost 1 base and 4 bases, there was a span of 19 bases. Per the germline V gene, CDR1 is MDHEN and CDR2 is SYDVKM. In nucleotides, the CDR3 is TGTGCCAGCAGTTTATTTTCTCTTGGCCCAGGAAGAGAGACCCAGTACTTC. Protein product: CASSLFSLGPGRETQYF.

J is TRBJ1-5 and V is TRBV5-4, with D perhaps matching TRBD1 (5 bases). Germline-derived CDR1 and CDR2 are SGHNT and YYREEE (reference sequence). Trimming pared 0 bases from V and 2 bases from J, leaving 12 bases between. The CDR3 has 16 residues. CDR3: CASSLDGGGGNQPQHF. In DNA, the CDR3 is TGTGCCAGCAGCTTGGATGGGGGAGGTGGCAATCAGCCCCAGCATTTT.

The rearrangement links TRBV2 to TRBJ1-5; D unclear. Trimming stripped 1 base from V and 0 bases from J, with 7 bases between. Germline V lookup: CDR1 SNHLY, CDR2 FYNNEI. The CDR3 has 15 residues. The CDR3 loop reads CASSEGQVSNQPQHF. The CDR3 nucleotides are TGTGCCAGCAGTGAAGGGCAGGTTAGCAATCAGCCCCAGCATTTT. The full variable domain, its missing parts supplied by reference TRBV2 and TRBJ1-5, is EPEVTQTPSHQVTQMGQEVILRCVPISNHLYFYWYRQILGQKVEFLVSFYNNEISEKSEIFDDQFSVERPDGSNFTLKIRSTKLEDSAMYFCASSEGQVSNQPQHFGDGTRLSIL.

This clone was picked up one time. The rearrangement links TRBV5-1 to TRBJ2-5; the match to TRBD2 covers 7 bases. V was clipped by 4 bases and J by 2 bases; unmatched bases: 5. Germline V gene sequence: CDR1 SGHRS, CDR2 YFSETQ. This CDR3 comprises 14 residues. The CDR3 loop reads CASSRGLQQETQYF. CDR3 bases: TGCGCCAGCAGCCGGGGACTACAACAAGAGACCCAGTACTTC.

The rearrangement links TRBV30 to TRBJ2-6, with TRBD1 matching over 8 bases. With 5 bases clipped from V and 0 bases from J, the junction kept 3 bases outside the gene matches. Germline lookup yields CDR1 GTSNPN and CDR2 SVGIG (reference sequence). The CDR3 is 15 residues long. CDR3 coding DNA: TGTGCCTGGCGGACAGGGCCCTCTGGGGCCAACGTCCTGACTTTC. This translates into CAWRTGPSGANVLTF. The whole variable domain, remainder taken from reference TRBV30 and TRBJ2-6, is SQTIHQWPATLVQPVGSPLSLECTVEGTSNPNLYWYRQAAGRGLQLLFYSVGIGQISSEVPQNLSASRPQDRQFILSSKKLLLSDSGFYLCAWRTGPSGANVLTFGAGSRLTVL.

The genes are TRBV4-2 and TRBJ2-2; 8 bases line up with TRBD2. Germline V gene lookup returns CDR1 LGHNA and CDR2 YNFKEQ. This CDR3 is 18 amino acids long. The junction had 9 bases not matched to a gene; V was cut back by 3 bases and J by 0 bases. The CDR3, as DNA: TGTGCCAGCAGCCAGTTTGAGGTAGCGGGAACGAACACCGGGGAGCTGTTTTTT. It codes for CASSQFEVAGTNTGELFF.

This clone occurred once. The CDR3 reads CASSQEEKLAVLDTQYF. The CDR3 coding sequence is TGCGCCAGCAGCCAAGAAGAGAAACTAGCGGTCTTGGATACGCAGTATTTT. The genes are TRBV4-1 and TRBJ2-3; the match to TRBD2 covers 8 bases. Trimming took 0 bases from V and 6 from J; bases not matched to a gene: 11. The CDR3 spans 17 residues. Per the germline V gene, CDR1 is MGHRA and CDR2 is YSYEKL.

The J gene is TRBJ2-1, the V gene TRBV9; 7 nucleotides line up with TRBD1. Germline CDR1 and CDR2: SGDLS and YYNGEE. The CDR3 runs 14 residues. J was trimmed by 4 bases and V by 3 bases; bases with no gene match: 4. CDR3 coding DNA: TGTGCCAGCAGCGGCCGGGACAGATACAATGAGCAGTTCTTC. Its translation: CASSGRDRYNEQFF.